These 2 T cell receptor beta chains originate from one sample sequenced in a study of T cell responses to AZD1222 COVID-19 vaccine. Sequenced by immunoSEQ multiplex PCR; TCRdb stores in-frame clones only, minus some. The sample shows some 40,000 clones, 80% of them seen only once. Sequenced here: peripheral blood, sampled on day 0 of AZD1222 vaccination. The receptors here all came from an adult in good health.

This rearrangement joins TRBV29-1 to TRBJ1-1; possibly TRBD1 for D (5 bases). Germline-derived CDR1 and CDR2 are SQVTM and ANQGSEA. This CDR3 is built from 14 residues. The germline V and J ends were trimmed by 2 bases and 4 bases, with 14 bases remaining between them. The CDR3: CSVERQGGFTEAFF. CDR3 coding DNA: TGCAGCGTTGAACGGCAGGGAGGTTTCACTGAAGCTTTCTTT.

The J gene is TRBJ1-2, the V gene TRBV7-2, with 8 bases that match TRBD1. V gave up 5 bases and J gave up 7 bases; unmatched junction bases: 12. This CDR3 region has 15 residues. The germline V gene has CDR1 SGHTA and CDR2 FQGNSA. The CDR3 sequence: CASSPGGASLLGYTF. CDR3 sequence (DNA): TGTGCCAGCAGCCCAGGGGGCGCGTCCCTTCTTGGCTACACCTTC.